The rows below give T cell receptor beta chains drawn from one sample of a study of blood T cell repertoires in COVID-19. Measured with immunoSEQ multiplex PCR; TCRdb has only the in-frame clones, and not every one. The table records about 120,000 clones, around 77% of them present only once. The sample was peripheral blood. The receptors derive from a man aged 55 to 70 with active or convalescent COVID-19. The CDR3 runs from the conserved cysteine through the conserved F or W. D genes are given only for firm matches. Clone size is not always given. Where it is, it says once, few, many or a class for expanded clones.

j_call d_call v_call clone_size cdr3_aa cdr3_nt
TRBJ1-6 TRBD1 TRBV7-9 NA CASSTTGGNSPLHF TGTGCCAGCAGCACGACAGGGGGTAATTCACCCCTCCACTTT
TRBJ1-1 NA TRBV6-5 NA CASRLLGGSTEAFF TGTGCCAGCAGGCTCCTGGGGGGAAGCACTGAAGCTTTCTTT
TRBJ2-2 TRBD1 TRBV29-1 NA CSVSTGGLAGELFF TGCAGCGTTTCGACAGGGGGCTTGGCCGGGGAGCTGTTTTTT
TRBJ2-1 TRBD1 TRBV28 NA CASSLRQGRNEQFF TGTGCCAGCAGTTTAAGACAGGGGCGGAATGAGCAGTTCTTC
TRBJ2-7 TRBD2 TRBV27 NA CASSPTSGRGYEQYF TGTGCCAGCAGTCCTACTAGCGGGAGAGGGTACGAGCAGTACTTC
TRBJ2-7 NA TRBV7-9 NA CASSSLTGGASYEQYF TGTGCCAGCAGCTCTCTTACAGGGGGGGCCTCCTACGAGCAGTACTTC
TRBJ1-1 NA TRBV4-1 once CASSVREGGNTEAFF TGCGCCAGCAGCGTAAGGGAGGGAGGGAACACTGAAGCTTTCTTT
TRBJ2-2 TRBD1 TRBV2 NA CASRQRRQGGTGELFF TGTGCCAGCAGACAGAGGAGACAGGGGGGGACCGGGGAGCTGTTTTTT
TRBJ1-1 NA TRBV20-1 NA CSASSVQDEAFF TGCAGTGCTAGTTCTGTGCAGGATGAAGCTTTCTTT
TRBJ1-1 TRBD1 TRBV19 NA CASSIGDRATEAFF TGTGCCAGTAGTATTGGGGACAGGGCCACTGAAGCTTTCTTT
TRBJ2-7 NA TRBV19 NA CASSTWGDYEQYF TGTGCCAGTAGCACTTGGGGGGACTACGAGCAGTACTTC
TRBJ2-5 TRBD1 TRBV5-4 once CASREQGTLQETQYF TGTGCCAGCCGTGAACAGGGGACACTTCAAGAGACCCAGTACTTC
TRBJ1-1 NA TRBV5-4 NA CASSSERVSAFF TGTGCCAGCAGCTCGGAGAGGGTTTCAGCTTTCTTT
TRBJ1-2 TRBD1 TRBV18 NA CASSPSGQGNYGYTF TGTGCCAGCTCACCATCCGGACAGGGGAACTATGGCTACACCTTC
TRBJ1-3 NA TRBV7-8 NA CASSRTDGNTIYF TGTGCCAGCAGCCGGACAGATGGAAACACCATATATTTT
TRBJ1-2 NA TRBV7-2 NA CASSPQILGYTF TGTGCCAGCAGCCCACAGATCTTGGGCTACACCTTC
TRBJ1-4 NA TRBV9 few CASSSQTAHEKLFF TGTGCCAGCAGCTCTCAGACAGCCCATGAAAAACTGTTTTTT
TRBJ2-1 TRBD2 TRBV15 NA CATSISGRHDNEQFF TGTGCCACCAGCATTAGCGGGAGGCACGACAATGAGCAGTTCTTC
TRBJ2-2 TRBD2 TRBV7-2 once CASSQSGRADTGELFF TGTGCCAGCAGCCAAAGCGGGAGGGCCGACACCGGGGAGCTGTTTTTT
TRBJ1-1 NA TRBV3-1/TRBV3-2 NA CASSQVPAGNTEAFF TGTGCCAGCAGCCAAGTCCCGGCGGGGAACACTGAAGCTTTCTTT
TRBJ1-4 NA TRBV19 NA CASKGREAEKLFF TGTGCCAGTAAGGGGCGGGAGGCTGAAAAACTGTTTTTT
TRBJ2-3 NA TRBV12-3/TRBV12-4 NA CASRGDTQYF TGTGCCAGCAGGGGCGATACGCAGTATTTT
TRBJ2-3 NA TRBV14 NA CASSSDRELAADTQYF TGTGCCAGCAGCTCCGACAGGGAACTAGCCGCAGATACGCAGTATTTT
TRBJ2-3 NA TRBV5-4 NA CASSSDGIVGTDTQYF TGTGCCAGCAGCTCTGACGGGATAGTAGGCACGGATACGCAGTATTTT
TRBJ2-7 NA TRBV19 NA CASSRQAPYEQYF TGTGCCAGTAGTCGACAAGCTCCATACGAGCAGTACTTC
TRBJ2-3 NA TRBV2 NA CASVRQVLFTDTQYF TGTGCCAGCGTTAGACAGGTTTTATTTACAGATACGCAGTATTTT
TRBJ2-1 TRBD2 TRBV7-2 NA CASSSPLAPSGGPYNEQFF TGTGCCAGCAGCTCCCCGCTTGCGCCTAGCGGGGGCCCCTACAATGAGCAGTTCTTC
TRBJ2-7 NA TRBV5-1 few CASSRQGYEQYF TGCGCCAGCAGCCGCCAGGGCTACGAGCAGTACTTC
TRBJ2-7 TRBD2 TRBV6-2/TRBV6-3 NA CASSSTPWAGGGHEQYF TGTGCCAGCAGTTCTACCCCCTGGGCGGGAGGGGGTCACGAGCAGTACTTC
TRBJ2-2 TRBD1 TRBV24-1 NA CATSDHRGNTGELFF TGTGCCACCAGTGATCACAGGGGGAACACCGGGGAGCTGTTTTTT
TRBJ2-7 TRBD2 TRBV6-5 NA CASSYRLAGDSYEQYF TGTGCCAGCAGTTACCGGCTAGCGGGAGACTCCTACGAGCAGTACTTC
TRBJ1-2 NA TRBV10-3 NA CAIQPQGAGFYGYTF TGTGCCATCCAGCCCCAGGGTGCGGGATTCTATGGCTACACCTTC
TRBJ1-5 NA TRBV19 once CASSMGLANNQPQHF TGTGCCAGTAGTATGGGGCTGGCAAATAATCAGCCCCAGCATTTT
TRBJ2-4 NA TRBV5-5 NA CASSKIGGGNDIQYF TGTGCCAGCAGCAAAATTGGGGGAGGTAACGACATTCAGTACTTC
TRBJ2-5 TRBD1 TRBV12-3/TRBV12-4 NA CASSPPQGETQYF TGTGCCAGCAGCCCTCCACAGGGGGAGACCCAGTACTTC
TRBJ2-7 TRBD2 TRBV7-3 many CASSLSVAGKPYYEQYF TGTGCCAGCAGCTTATCGGTAGCGGGGAAGCCTTACTACGAGCAGTACTTC
TRBJ2-3 NA TRBV5-1 NA CASSLAGTDTQYF TGCGCCAGCAGCTTGGCCGGCACAGATACGCAGTATTTT
TRBJ2-3 NA TRBV5-1 many CASSLGGMGTDTQYF TGCGCCAGCAGCTTGGGCGGGATGGGCACAGATACGCAGTATTTT
TRBJ2-1 NA TRBV25-1 NA CASSGYGRQNSYNEQFF TGTGCCAGCAGTGGATACGGACGACAGAACTCCTACAATGAGCAGTTCTTC
TRBJ1-1 NA TRBV6-5 once CASSYGRGDEAFF TGTGCCAGCAGTTACGGTCGAGGAGATGAAGCTTTCTTT
TRBJ1-1 NA TRBV4-3 NA CASSHGVGTEAFF TGCGCCAGCAGCCACGGGGTGGGCACTGAAGCTTTCTTT
TRBJ2-6 TRBD2 TRBV20-1 NA CSASAGASGANVLTF TGCAGTGCTAGTGCGGGAGCATCTGGGGCCAACGTCCTGACTTTC
TRBJ1-2 TRBD1 TRBV10-3 NA CAISGLRQGDGYTF TGTGCCATCAGTGGGCTAAGACAGGGTGACGGCTACACCTTC
TRBJ1-6 NA TRBV5-5 NA CASSFFRDNVSPLHF TGTGCCAGCAGCTTTTTCCGGGACAACGTTTCACCCCTCCACTTT
TRBJ2-6 NA TRBV9 NA CASSGSGSSGANVLTF TGTGCCAGCAGCGGGAGCGGTTCCTCTGGGGCCAACGTCCTGACTTTC
TRBJ2-2 TRBD1 TRBV9 NA CASSPRQGPGELFF TGTGCCAGCAGCCCACGACAGGGCCCCGGGGAGCTGTTTTTT
TRBJ1-2 NA TRBV20-1 NA CSARIDYGYTF TGCAGTGCTAGAATAGACTATGGCTACACCTTC
TRBJ2-1 TRBD2 TRBV10-3 few CAISDGREGNYNEQFF TGTGCCATCAGTGACGGGCGGGAGGGGAACTACAATGAGCAGTTCTTC
TRBJ1-5 TRBD1 TRBV27 NA CASSSLGTAYNQPQHF TGTGCCAGCAGTTCCCTCGGGACAGCCTATAATCAGCCCCAGCATTTT
TRBJ1-1 NA TRBV5-5 NA CASSLNGGLVGTEAFF TGTGCCAGCAGCTTGAATGGGGGCCTAGTGGGCACTGAAGCTTTCTTT